The 32 T cell receptor beta chains below come from one sample, sequenced in a study of beta chain features in type 1 diabetes. Reverse transcribing all isolated RNA meant expressed TCRB transcripts were sequenced. Libraries were prepared by immunoSEQ multiplex PCR; TCRdb keeps only in-frame clonotypes and omits some of them. This table has approximately 44,000 clones, about 51% appearing once. Sample: Tregs from blood. These TCRs come from a woman aged 18-29 years in good health.

The chain couples TRBV5-1 to TRBJ2-1, with 12 bases identical to TRBD2. The CDR3 runs 15 residues. The germline CDR1 and CDR2 sequences are SGHRS and YFSETQ. The junction had 6 bases not matched to a gene; V was cut back by 5 bases and J by 6 bases. In DNA, the CDR3 is TGCGCCAGCAGGTGGGCTAGCGGGAGGGCCAATGAGCAGTTCTTC. Residues: CASRWASGRANEQFF. The full variable domain, in which reference TRBV5-1 and TRBJ2-1 provide the parts outside the CDR3, is KAGVTQTPRYLIKTRGQQVTLSCSPISGHRSVSWYQQTPGQGLQFLFEYFSETQRNKGNFPGRFSGRQFSNSRSEMNVSTLELGDSALYLCASRWASGRANEQFFGPGTRLTVL.

This clone turned up a few times. The rearrangement links TRBV7-2 to TRBJ2-5; 9 bases match TRBD2. The junction had 4 bases not matched to a gene; V was cut back by 5 bases and J by 3 bases. The CDR3 is 14 residues long. Germline lookup yields CDR1 SGHTA and CDR2 FQGNSA. CDR3 sequence reads: CASSRSGRKETQYF. In DNA, the CDR3 is TGTGCCAGCAGCCGTAGCGGGAGAAAAGAGACCCAGTACTTC.

The rearrangement uses TRBV28 and TRBJ1-5; TRBD1 agrees at 9 bases. The germline gives CDR1 MDHEN, CDR2 SYDVKM. The CDR3 loop spans 16 amino acids. With V trimmed by 5 bases and J by 7 bases, 12 bases remained unmatched. The CDR3 sequence is CASSPIGQGKLQPQHF. CDR3 coding DNA: TGTGCCAGCAGTCCGATCGGACAGGGGAAACTACAGCCCCAGCATTTT.

The chain links TRBV9 to TRBJ2-5; possible D gene TRBD1, 6 bases. The germline gives CDR1 SGDLS, CDR2 YYNGEE. The CDR3 spans 15 residues. Trimming removed 0 bases at V and 4 bases at J, with 13 bases between. The CDR3 DNA follows: TGTGCCAGCAGCGTAGGAGGGGGTATCAGAGAGACCCAGTACTTC. Translating gives CASSVGGGIRETQYF.

V is TRBV7-2 and J is TRBJ2-3; possible D gene TRBD1, 5 bases. Trimming left V 3 bases short and J 5 bases short, with 12 bases between. Germline-derived CDR1 and CDR2 are SGHTA and FQGNSA. The length of the CDR3 is 14 residues. CDR3 protein: CASSLTTGIDTQYF. The CDR3 bases are TGTGCCAGCAGCTTGACCACAGGAATAGATACGCAGTATTTT.

There are a few counts of this clone. This chain links TRBV28 with TRBJ1-1, with 7 positions matching TRBD1. In germline, CDR1 is MDHEN, CDR2 SYDVKM. This CDR3 region has 16 residues. V shed 3 bases, J shed 3 bases, and the junction held 10 bases outside the gene matches. The DNA for the CDR3 is TGTGCCAGCAGTTTGGAGGGGGCGGAATCGGACACTGAAGCTTTCTTT. It specifies CASSLEGAESDTEAFF. Drawing the rest from reference TRBV28 and TRBJ1-1, the complete variable domain is DVKVTQSSRYLVKRTGEKVFLECVQDMDHENMFWYRQDPGLGLRLIYFSYDVKMKEKGDIPEGYSVSREKKERFSLILESASTNQTSMYLCASSLEGAESDTEAFFGQGTRLTVV.

Only a few counts were recorded for this clone. This sequence joins TRBV15 and TRBJ2-1, with D perhaps TRBD1 (6 bases). The CDR3 has 13 residues. V dropped 8 bases and J dropped 0 bases, with 8 bases sitting between them. Germline V gene sequence: CDR1 LNHNV, CDR2 YYDKDF (reference sequence). The CDR3 bases are TGTGCCACCGGGACACTCTCCTACAATGAGCAGTTCTTC. Protein sequence: CATGTLSYNEQFF.

This chain links TRBV4-2 with TRBJ2-1; 7 nucleotides line up with TRBD2. CDR3 length: 14 amino acids. Germline-derived CDR1 and CDR2 are LGHNA and YNFKEQ. The junction had 10 bases not matched to a gene; V was cut back by 3 bases and J by 11 bases. The CDR3 spells CASSQIQAGDQQFF. CDR3 bases: TGTGCCAGCAGCCAGATTCAGGCGGGGGACCAGCAGTTCTTC.

This clone was detected a few times. The chain employs TRBV6-1 and TRBJ1-2, with 7 positions matching TRBD1. Germline CDR1 MNHNS, CDR2 SASEGT. The CDR3 runs to 13 residues. V trimming: 4 bases; J trimming: 3 bases; junction bases outside the gene matches: 2. The CDR3: CASSATGDYGYTF. The CDR3 DNA reads as TGTGCCAGCAGTGCTACAGGGGACTATGGCTACACCTTC.

The V call is TRBV11-2, the J call TRBJ2-4, with 8 bases aligning to TRBD2. The J segment lost 0 bases and the V segment lost 5 bases, leaving 9 bases of the junction unmatched. The CDR3 has 17 amino acids. Germline V gene sequence: CDR1 SGHAT, CDR2 FQNNGV. DNA of the CDR3: TGTGCCAGCAGCCCTGGGAGCGGGAGTAGAGCCAAAAACATTCAGTACTTC. Amino acids: CASSPGSGSRAKNIQYF.

The J gene is TRBJ2-1, the V gene TRBV10-3; tentatively, D is TRBD2 (5 bases). Germline V lookup: CDR1 ENHRY, CDR2 SYGVKD. CDR3 size: 11 residues. V was trimmed by 4 bases and J by 7 bases, leaving 5 bases between them. The CDR3 bases are TGTGCCATCAGTGGGGAGAATGAGCAGTTCTTC. Its translation: CAISGENEQFF.

The chain recombines TRBV5-4 with TRBJ2-1, with 13 bases lining up with TRBD2. V gave up 4 bases and J gave up 8 bases; unmatched junction bases: 6. The CDR3 is 15 amino acids. The V gene's germline CDR1 is SGHNT and CDR2 YYREEE (reference sequence). CDR3 coding DNA: TGTGCCAGCAGCGAAAGGACTAGCGGGAGTGATGAGCAGTTCTTC. Its translation: CASSERTSGSDEQFF.

This chain connects TRBV2 to TRBJ2-7; possibly TRBD1 for D (5 bases). Trimming removed 2 bases from V and 3 bases from J, with 14 bases in between. The germline gives CDR1 SNHLY, CDR2 FYNNEI. The CDR3 covers 15 residues. The CDR3 reads CASSERGRPDYEQYF. DNA for the CDR3: TGTGCCAGCAGTGAAAGGGGAAGGCCTGACTACGAGCAGTACTTC.

The chain carries TRBV30 and TRBJ2-7; D unclear. The CDR3 is made up of 12 amino acids. V was shortened by 0 bases and J by 2 bases, with 5 bases between the two germline ends. CDR1 is GTSNPN, CDR2 SVGIG, per germline (reference sequence). CDR3 coding DNA: TGTGCCTGGAGTGTCTCCCCCTACGAGCAGTACTTC. Protein sequence: CAWSVSPYEQYF.

The chain recombines TRBV10-1 with TRBJ2-7, with 10 bases matching TRBD1. Germline CDR1 WNHNN, CDR2 SYGVQD (reference sequence). V shed 10 bases, J shed 3 bases, and the junction held 12 bases outside the gene matches. The CDR3 runs to 15 residues. This CDR3 is CATIPGQGMVYEQYF. CDR3 bases: TGCGCCACTATTCCGGGACAGGGGATGGTCTACGAGCAGTACTTC.

As concerns this clone: One end of the junction is discordant with germline, which a read error may explain. The CDR3 bases are TGTGCCGGCAGTACAAACACACATGTTAGCGGGAGGGCCATTAATGAGCAGTTCTTC. Translation: CAGSTNTHVSGRAINEQFF. The V and J genes are TRBV27 and TRBJ2-1; 11 positions match TRBD2. The germline V gene has CDR1 MNHEY and CDR2 SMNVEV (reference sequence). The CDR3 is 19 amino acids.

J is TRBJ2-7 and V is TRBV6-5; tentatively, D is TRBD1 (6 bases). The CDR3 is 13 amino acids. CDR1 is MNHEY and CDR2 is SVGAGI in the germline V gene. Trimming removed 8 bases from V and 7 bases from J, with 18 bases in between. CDR3 sequence reads: CASSRVRGGEQYF. CDR3 DNA: TGTGCCAGCTCCCGGGTGCGAGGGGGAGAGCAGTACTTC.

The chain recombines TRBV13 with TRBJ2-7; the match to TRBD1 covers 8 bases. The CDR3 totals 14 residues. Germline values: CDR1 PRHDT, CDR2 FYEKMQ (reference sequence). The V and J ends lost 3 bases and 7 bases, in that order; junction bases with no gene match: 8. CDR3 loop: CASSLTGASREQYF. CDR3 nucleotide sequence: TGTGCCAGCAGCTTGACAGGGGCCTCGAGGGAGCAGTACTTC.

This clone was counted between two and nine times. The chain carries TRBV28 and TRBJ2-7; D may be TRBD2 (5 bases). V lost 2 bases, J lost 7 bases, and 15 bases lay in between. Germline CDR1 is MDHEN and CDR2 is SYDVKM. This CDR3 contains 14 residues. CDR3 bases: TGTGCCAGCAGTTTAATGTCCGGGAAGGGAGAGCAGTACTTC. Translating gives CASSLMSGKGEQYF.

The chain has TRBV27 and TRBJ2-3; D gene unclear. V lost 6 bases and J 0 bases, leaving 13 bases between the germline ends. CDR1 is MNHEY, CDR2 SMNVEV, per germline (reference sequence). The CDR3 runs 15 residues. The CDR3 sequence is CASSNAAKSTDTQYF. The CDR3 DNA reads as TGTGCCAGCAGCAACGCGGCCAAAAGCACAGATACGCAGTATTTT.

This clone showed up just a few times. The genes are TRBV5-1 and TRBJ2-7, with 7 nucleotides matching TRBD2. The CDR3 is 12 amino acids. V shed 4 bases, J shed 3 bases, and the junction held 1 base outside the gene matches. The V gene's germline CDR1 is SGHRS and CDR2 YFSETQ. In nucleotides, the CDR3 is TGCGCCAGCAGCCCGGGGGGCTACGAGCAGTACTTC. This encodes CASSPGGYEQYF.

The CDR3 spells CAGMVGQGVSPGAYGYTF. The CDR3 DNA follows: TGTGCCGGAATGGTTGGCCAGGGTGTTTCCCCTGGCGCCTATGGCTACACCTTC. This chain links TRBV7-9 with TRBJ1-2, with a tentative D call TRBD1 (5 bases). CDR3 size: 18 residues. V lost 11 bases and J lost 4, with 32 bases in between. The germline CDR1 and CDR2 sequences are SEHNR and FQNEAQ (reference sequence).

In this sample, this clone turned up a few times. The rearrangement joins TRBV7-9 to TRBJ2-7; possible D gene TRBD1, 6 bases. The CDR3 contains 13 residues. V was clipped by 5 bases and J by 4 bases, with 12 bases between them. Germline values: CDR1 SEHNR, CDR2 FQNEAQ (reference sequence). In DNA, the CDR3 is TGTGCCAGCAGCCCCGGGACATTTTACGAGCAGTACTTC. Translation: CASSPGTFYEQYF.

V usage is TRBV5-1 and J usage is TRBJ1-2; TRBD1 might be the D (5 bases). CDR1 SGHRS and CDR2 YFSETQ come from the germline V gene. CDR3 length equals 13 residues. The V and J ends lost 4 bases and 3 bases respectively, with 10 bases between them. The CDR3 protein is CASSRDSYYGYTF. The DNA for the CDR3 is TGCGCCAGCAGCCGTGACAGCTACTATGGCTACACCTTC.

CDR3 sequence: CASRGGQGHANYGYTF. The CDR3 DNA reads TGTGCCAGCAGGGGGGGACAGGGGCACGCGAACTATGGCTACACCTTC. The V gene is TRBV28, the J gene TRBJ1-2; 10 nucleotides align to TRBD1. Germline CDR1 MDHEN, CDR2 SYDVKM. V gave up 6 bases and J gave up 2 bases; unmatched junction bases: 9. The CDR3 covers 16 residues.

This clone has just one count. The chain has TRBV28 and TRBJ2-1; tentatively, D is TRBD2 (6 bases). The CDR3 runs 13 residues. V was pared by 7 bases and J by 8 bases, with 15 bases between. CDR1 MDHEN and CDR2 SYDVKM come from the germline V gene. The CDR3 sequence is CASTPGGRDEQFF. In DNA form, the CDR3 reads TGTGCCAGCACTCCCGGGGGTAGGGATGAGCAGTTCTTC.

This clone was seen a single time. The chain couples TRBV5-1 to TRBJ2-2; 7 bases map to TRBD1. J was trimmed by 5 bases and V by 2 bases; bases with no gene match: 9. Germline V lookup: CDR1 SGHRS, CDR2 YFSETQ. This CDR3 is built from 16 residues. CDR3 sequence: CASSFYGTEQTGELFF. CDR3 nucleotides: TGCGCCAGCAGCTTTTACGGGACAGAACAAACCGGGGAGCTGTTTTTT.

This rearrangement joins TRBV6-5 to TRBJ2-7; 8 bases are shared with TRBD1. The CDR3 extends over 16 amino acids. Germline assignment: CDR1 MNHEY and CDR2 SVGAGI. With 1 base clipped from V and 1 base from J, the junction kept 6 bases outside the gene matches. The CDR3 spells CASSYYTGGSSYEQYF. The DNA of the CDR3 is TGTGCCAGCAGTTACTATACAGGGGGGTCTTCCTACGAGCAGTACTTC.

The V gene is TRBV27, the J gene TRBJ2-7, with a weak D call TRBD1 (6 bases). The V gene lost 3 bases and the J gene lost 5 bases, with 17 bases spanning the gap. CDR3 length: 15 residues. The V gene's germline CDR1 is MNHEY and CDR2 SMNVEV (reference sequence). The CDR3 region has the DNA TGTGCCAGCAGTTTCGGATCGACAGGTTACCACGAGCAGTACTTC. This codes for CASSFGSTGYHEQYF.

This rearrangement joins TRBV28 to TRBJ2-2; 7 nucleotides match TRBD1. Germline CDR1 MDHEN, CDR2 SYDVKM. V shed 6 bases and J 6 bases; nucleotides not matched to a gene: 4. This CDR3 is 13 amino acids long. The CDR3 region is CASRRQGAGELFF. In DNA form, the CDR3 reads TGTGCCAGCAGGCGACAGGGCGCCGGGGAGCTGTTTTTT.

The V call is TRBV7-3, the J call TRBJ2-3, with D perhaps matching TRBD2 (6 bases). This CDR3 has 14 residues. The germline CDR1 and CDR2 sequences are SGHTA and FQGTGA. V lost 5 bases, J lost 2 bases, and 11 bases lay in between. CDR3 sequence (DNA): TGTGCCAGCAGCCCGGGACTCCTCACAGATACGCAGTATTTT. Translating gives CASSPGLLTDTQYF.

The rearrangement joins TRBV29-1 to TRBJ1-5; D is possibly TRBD1 (5 bases). V shed 6 bases and J shed 4 bases, with 10 bases lying between them. Per the germline V gene, CDR1 is SQVTM and CDR2 is ANQGSEA. This CDR3 has 12 amino acids. The CDR3 is CSVGGRNQPQHF. CDR3 sequence (DNA): TGCAGCGTCGGGGGACGGAATCAGCCCCAGCATTTT.